These 5 T cell receptor beta chains were all obtained from the same sample, sequenced in a study of early T cells in non-severe SARS-CoV-2 infection. A single record per CDR3 protein comes from TCRdb applying MiXCR to the 5' RACE reads. The data show tens of thousands of distinct CDR3 sequences, with around 15% seen just once and 4.1% held by the top ten. Source: whole blood, taken at baseline. The receptors stem from an adult who was a healthcare worker with PCR-confirmed SARS-CoV-2 infection or an uninfected control (not recorded which).

The chain employs TRBV3-1 and TRBJ2-5; 10 bases fit TRBD1. Germline assignment: CDR1 LGHDT and CDR2 YNNKEL (reference sequence). The length of the CDR3 is 16 residues. V gave up 2 bases and J gave up 4 bases; unmatched junction bases: 7. Here the CDR3 DNA reads TGTGCCAGCAGCCAAAGACAGGGGGCGGATATAGAGACCCAGTACTTC. This translates into CASSQRQGADIETQYF.

The chain recombines TRBV29-1 with TRBJ2-5; TRBD1 aligns across 8 bases. Germline V gene data show CDR1 as SQVTM and CDR2 as ANQGSEA. The V and J ends lost 5 bases and 2 bases, in that order; junction bases with no gene match: 4. The CDR3 has 13 amino acids. The DNA of the CDR3 is TGCAGCGTTCGGAGGACAGGGCAAGAGACCCAGTACTTC. It encodes CSVRRTGQETQYF.

This clonotype appeared many times. The V gene is TRBV7-9, the J gene TRBJ2-1; a weak D match, TRBD1 (6 bases). The CDR3 is 16 amino acids. Germline V gives CDR1 SEHNR, CDR2 FQNEAQ (reference sequence). V was cut by 6 bases and J by 2 bases, with 17 bases left in between. The CDR3 sequence is CASRQGRAATYNEQFF. The CDR3 nucleotides read TGTGCCAGCAGACAGGGACGTGCGGCTACCTACAATGAGCAGTTCTTC.

This clonotype was recorded a few times. The CDR3 sequence is CASSFSQGGNEQFF. DNA for the CDR3: TGTGCCAGCAGTTTCTCGCAAGGGGGCAATGAGCAGTTCTTC. This rearrangement joins TRBV28 to TRBJ2-1, with a possible D match to TRBD1 (6 bases). CDR1 and CDR2 (germline): MDHEN, SYDVKM. This CDR3 has 14 residues. V dropped 3 bases and J dropped 6 bases, with 12 bases sitting between them.

This clonotype occurred many times. The chain recombines TRBV20-1 with TRBJ1-2, with 8 bases lining up with TRBD1. Germline V gene sequence: CDR1 DFQATT, CDR2 SNEGSKA (reference sequence). V lost 7 bases, J lost 4 bases, and 5 bases stayed unmatched. This CDR3 has 12 amino acids. The CDR3, as DNA: TGCAGTGGTCGACAGGGGAGCTATGGCTACACCTTC. This gives the protein CSGRQGSYGYTF.